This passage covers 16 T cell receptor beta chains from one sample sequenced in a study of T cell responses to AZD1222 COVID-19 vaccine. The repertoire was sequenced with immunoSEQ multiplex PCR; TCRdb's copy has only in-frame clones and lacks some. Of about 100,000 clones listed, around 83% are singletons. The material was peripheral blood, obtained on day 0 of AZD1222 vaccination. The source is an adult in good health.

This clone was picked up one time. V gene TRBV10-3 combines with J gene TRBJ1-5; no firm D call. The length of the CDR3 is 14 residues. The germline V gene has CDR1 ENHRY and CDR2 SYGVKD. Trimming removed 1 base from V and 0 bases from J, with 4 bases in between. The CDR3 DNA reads TGTGCCATCAGTGAGTTTGGTAGCAATCAGCCCCAGCATTTT. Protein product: CAISEFGSNQPQHF.

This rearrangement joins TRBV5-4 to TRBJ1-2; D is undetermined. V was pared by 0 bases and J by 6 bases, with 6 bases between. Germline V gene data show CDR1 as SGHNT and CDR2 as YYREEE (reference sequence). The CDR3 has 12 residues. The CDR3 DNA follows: TGTGCCAGCAGCTTGGAGGGAGATGGCTACACCTTC. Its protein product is CASSLEGDGYTF.

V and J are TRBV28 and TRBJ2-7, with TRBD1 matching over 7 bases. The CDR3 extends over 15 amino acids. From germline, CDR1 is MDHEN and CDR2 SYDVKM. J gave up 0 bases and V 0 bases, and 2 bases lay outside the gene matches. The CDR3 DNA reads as TGTGCCAGCAGTTTATGGGGACAGCCCTCCTACGAGCAGTACTTC. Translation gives CASSLWGQPSYEQYF.

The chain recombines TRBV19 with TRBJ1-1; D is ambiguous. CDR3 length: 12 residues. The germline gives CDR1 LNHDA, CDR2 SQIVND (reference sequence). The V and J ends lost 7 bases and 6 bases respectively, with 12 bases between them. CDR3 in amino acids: CASIKREAEAFF. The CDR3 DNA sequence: TGTGCCAGTATCAAGAGGGAGGCTGAAGCTTTCTTT.

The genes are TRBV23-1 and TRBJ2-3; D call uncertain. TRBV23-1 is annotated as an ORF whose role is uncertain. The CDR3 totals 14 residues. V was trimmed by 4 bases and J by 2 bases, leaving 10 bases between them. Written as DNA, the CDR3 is TGCGCCAGCAGTCTTGGGAATACCACAGATACGCAGTATTTT. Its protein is CASSLGNTTDTQYF.

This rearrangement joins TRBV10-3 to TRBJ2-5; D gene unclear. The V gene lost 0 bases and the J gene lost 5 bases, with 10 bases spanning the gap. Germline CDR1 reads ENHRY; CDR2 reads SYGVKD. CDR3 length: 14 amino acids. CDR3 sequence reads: CAISESGVYETQYF. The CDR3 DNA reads TGTGCCATCAGTGAGTCCGGTGTGTATGAGACCCAGTACTTC.

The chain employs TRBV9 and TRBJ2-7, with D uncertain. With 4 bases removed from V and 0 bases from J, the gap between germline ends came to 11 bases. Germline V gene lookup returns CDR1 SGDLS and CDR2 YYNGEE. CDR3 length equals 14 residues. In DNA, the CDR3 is TGTGCCAGCAGCCCTAAGCTGCTCTCCTACGAGCAGTACTTC. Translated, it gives CASSPKLLSYEQYF.

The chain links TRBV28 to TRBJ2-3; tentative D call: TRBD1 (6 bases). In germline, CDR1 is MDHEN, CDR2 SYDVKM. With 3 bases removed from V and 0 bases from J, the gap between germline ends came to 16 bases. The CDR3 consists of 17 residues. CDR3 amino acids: CASSFLAGTSSTDTQYF. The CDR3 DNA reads TGTGCCAGCAGTTTCCTTGCCGGGACATCGAGCACAGATACGCAGTATTTT.

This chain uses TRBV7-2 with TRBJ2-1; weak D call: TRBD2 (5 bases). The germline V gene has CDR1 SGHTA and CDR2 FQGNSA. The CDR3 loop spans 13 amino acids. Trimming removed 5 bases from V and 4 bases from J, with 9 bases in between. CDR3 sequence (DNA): TGTGCCAGCAGCCTTACTAGGTACAATGAGCAGTTCTTC. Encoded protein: CASSLTRYNEQFF.

The CDR3 nucleotides are TGTGCCAGCAGCTTAGGTGGGAGGGTTTACAATGAGCAGTTCTTC. This sequence encodes CASSLGGRVYNEQFF. The chain links TRBV7-2 to TRBJ2-1, with TRBD2 matching over 7 bases. J gave up 4 bases and V 1 base, and 4 bases lay outside the gene matches. Germline lookup yields CDR1 SGHTA and CDR2 FQGNSA. The CDR3 sequence is 15 residues long.

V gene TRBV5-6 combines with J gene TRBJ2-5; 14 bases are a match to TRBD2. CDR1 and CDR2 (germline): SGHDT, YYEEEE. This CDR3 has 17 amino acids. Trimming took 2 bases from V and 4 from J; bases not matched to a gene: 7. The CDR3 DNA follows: TGTGCCAGCAGCTTTAAGAGGACTAGCGGGAGGTTAGAGACCCAGTACTTC. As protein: CASSFKRTSGRLETQYF.

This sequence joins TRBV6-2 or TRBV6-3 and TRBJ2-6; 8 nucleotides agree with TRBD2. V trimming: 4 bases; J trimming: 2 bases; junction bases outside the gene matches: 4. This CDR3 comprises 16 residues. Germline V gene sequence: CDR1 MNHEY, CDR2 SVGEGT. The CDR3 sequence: CASSSAGVPGANVLTF. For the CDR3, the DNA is TGTGCCAGCAGTTCAGCGGGAGTTCCTGGGGCCAACGTCCTGACTTTC.

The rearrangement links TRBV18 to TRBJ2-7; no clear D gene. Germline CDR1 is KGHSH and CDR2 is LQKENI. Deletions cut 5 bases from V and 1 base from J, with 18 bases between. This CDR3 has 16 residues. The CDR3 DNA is TGTGCCAGCTCAACCACACTCAAAACCAGTTCCTACGAGCAGTACTTC. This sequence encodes CASSTTLKTSSYEQYF. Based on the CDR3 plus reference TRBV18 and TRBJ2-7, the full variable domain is NAGVMQNPRHLVRRRGQEARLRCSPMKGHSHVYWYRQLPEEGLKFMVYLQKENIIDESGMPKERFSAEFPKEGPSILRIQQVVRGDSAAYFCASSTTLKTSSYEQYFGPGTRLTVT.

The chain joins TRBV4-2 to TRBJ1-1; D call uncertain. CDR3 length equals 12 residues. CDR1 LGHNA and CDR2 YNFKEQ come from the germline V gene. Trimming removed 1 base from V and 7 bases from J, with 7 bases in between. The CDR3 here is CASSQVSFEAFF. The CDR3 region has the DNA TGTGCCAGCAGCCAAGTCTCGTTTGAAGCTTTCTTT.

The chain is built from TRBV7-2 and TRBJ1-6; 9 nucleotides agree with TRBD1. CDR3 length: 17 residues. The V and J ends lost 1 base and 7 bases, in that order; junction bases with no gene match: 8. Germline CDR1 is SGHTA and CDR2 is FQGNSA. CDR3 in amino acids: CASSLELGTGRNSPLHF. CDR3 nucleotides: TGTGCCAGCAGCTTAGAGCTCGGGACAGGGAGGAATTCACCCCTCCACTTT.

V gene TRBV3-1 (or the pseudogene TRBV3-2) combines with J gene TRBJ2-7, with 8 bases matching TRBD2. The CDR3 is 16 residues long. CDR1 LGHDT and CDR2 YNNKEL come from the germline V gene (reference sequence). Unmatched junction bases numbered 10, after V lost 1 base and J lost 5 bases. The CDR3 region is CASSQAGGRSSHEQYF. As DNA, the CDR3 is TGTGCCAGCAGCCAAGCCGGCGGGAGGTCTTCTCACGAGCAGTACTTC.